This TCR beta chain was retrieved from a study of CD4 T cells in relation to SARS-CoV-2 and coronaviruses. As for the study in general: Shared crossreactive spike epitopes were mapped to their HLA restriction.

The study, taken as a whole, reports: About 65% of donors had memory CD4+ clonotypes crossrecognizing SARS-CoV-2 and common cold coronavirus spike. Crossreactive clones expanded significantly less to SARS-CoV-2 than monoreactive clones. Pre-pandemic and post-infection samples never came from the same donor.

The protocol was immunoSEQ multiplex PCR, while the TCRdb copy is restricted to in-frame clones and leaves out a portion. The sample has around 54,000 clones; around 92% are singletons. Trimming took 5 bases from V and 2 from J; bases not matched to a gene: 3. Germline CDR1 reads SGHTA; CDR2 reads FQGNSA. The CDR3 is made up of 15 amino acids. A note on this clone: No antigen is known for it.

The sample was naive CD4+ T cells from PBMCs. Subset: naive CD4+ T cells isolated by negative enrichment. The clonotype originates from an adult with COVID-19. V usage is TRBV7-2 and J usage is TRBJ2-5; 12 bases agree with TRBD2. The CDR3 DNA follows: TGTGCCAGCAGCACAGGACTAGCGGGACAAGAGACCCAGTACTTC. This codes for CASSTGLAGQETQYF.